A single sample is the source of the 27 T cell receptor beta chains below, sequenced in a study of T cells in Graves' hyperthyroidism and ophthalmopathy. What was amplified from RNA transcripts were TCR beta CDR3 regions. The TCR CDR3 first-round RT-PCR relied on the HTBI primer set. One entry per CDR3 protein results from TCRdb running MiXCR on the multiplex PCR reads. The sample carries over 300,000 distinct CDR3 sequences, about 15% recorded once. Input material: blood. These receptors came from a woman aged 60-75 years with Graves' hyperthyroidism.

Many counts were recorded for this clonotype. The chain couples TRBV28 to TRBJ2-3, with 12 positions matching TRBD2. J was trimmed by 4 bases and V by 8 bases; bases with no gene match: 1. In germline, CDR1 is MDHEN, CDR2 SYDVKM. The CDR3 has 13 amino acids. The CDR3 reads CASGTSGPDTQYF. CDR3 sequence (DNA): TGTGCCAGCGGGACTAGCGGGCCAGATACGCAGTATTTT. The full variable domain, completed using reference TRBV28 and TRBJ2-3, is DVKVTQSSRYLVKRTGEKVFLECVQDMDHENMFWYRQDPGLGLRLIYFSYDVKMKEKGDIPEGYSVSREKKERFSLILESASTNQTSMYLCASGTSGPDTQYFGPGTRLTVL.

Ten or more counts support this clonotype. The chain links TRBV11-3 to TRBJ2-7, with 13 bases that match TRBD2. Losses at the gene ends were 3 bases for V and 5 bases for J; bases not matched to a gene: 4. The CDR3 is made up of 15 amino acids. Germline CDR1 is SGHNT and CDR2 is YENEEA. For the CDR3, the DNA is TGTGCCAGCAGCTTCGGACTAGCGGGAGCGGACGAGCAGTACTTC. Translated: CASSFGLAGADEQYF.

This chain links TRBV5-1 with TRBJ2-1, with 16 bases identical to TRBD2. The CDR3 contains 18 residues. Germline V gene sequence: CDR1 SGHRS, CDR2 YFSETQ. Trimming cost V 5 bases and J 7 bases; bases outside gene matches: 12. The CDR3 DNA reads as TGCGCCAGCAGTAACGCCGGGACTAGCGGGAGGGACAAAAATGAGCAGTTCTTC. This sequence encodes CASSNAGTSGRDKNEQFF. Full variable domain (outside the CDR3, taken from reference TRBV5-1 and TRBJ2-1): KAGVTQTPRYLIKTRGQQVTLSCSPISGHRSVSWYQQTPGQGLQFLFEYFSETQRNKGNFPGRFSGRQFSNSRSEMNVSTLELGDSALYLCASSNAGTSGRDKNEQFFGPGTRLTVL.

This clonotype was seen ten or more times. The J gene is TRBJ2-5, the V gene TRBV28; maybe TRBD1 (6 bases). V was clipped by 3 bases and J by 4 bases, with 18 bases between them. Germline values: CDR1 MDHEN, CDR2 SYDVKM. CDR3 length: 16 amino acids. The CDR3 reads CASSFQGLGMGETQYF. CDR3 nucleotides: TGTGCCAGCAGTTTCCAGGGGTTGGGGATGGGAGAGACCCAGTACTTC.

This clonotype was counted many times. The rearrangement uses TRBV6-1 and TRBJ2-7; weak D call: TRBD2 (5 bases). This CDR3 has 14 amino acids. V lost 4 bases to trimming and J lost 6 bases, with 16 bases between them. Germline-derived CDR1 and CDR2 are MNHNS and SASEGT. CDR3 bases: TGTGCCAGCAGTGCCACAGAGACTCGGGGCGAGCAGTACTTC. Its protein is CASSATETRGEQYF.

The table lists this clonotype with a few counts. V gene TRBV9 combines with J gene TRBJ2-2, with a possible D match to TRBD2 (6 bases). Per germline, CDR1 SGDLS and CDR2 YYNGEE. There are 16 residues in the CDR3. The V end lost 0 bases, the J end lost 2 bases, and 11 bases lay between the germline ends. The CDR3 nucleotides are TGTGCCAGCAGCGTAGAGGGGCGGGGAAACACCGGGGAGCTGTTTTTT. Amino acids: CASSVEGRGNTGELFF.

The chain joins TRBV5-4 to TRBJ2-1; TRBD2 matches 11 bases. V lost 4 bases and J lost 1; bases outside the gene matches: 16. Per germline, CDR1 SGHNT and CDR2 YYREEE (reference sequence). The CDR3 loop spans 20 amino acids. CDR3: CASSHAGIAGGPGSYNEQFF. CDR3 sequence (DNA): TGTGCCAGCAGCCATGCCGGTATAGCGGGAGGGCCCGGGTCCTACAATGAGCAGTTCTTC.

Ten or more counts support this clonotype. The V call is TRBV5-5, the J call TRBJ1-5; 12 bases map to TRBD1. J lost 6 bases, V lost 5 bases, and 6 bases had no gene match. This CDR3 is 15 amino acids long. Germline V CDR1 and CDR2: SGHKS, YYEKEE (reference sequence). CDR3 sequence: CASSPGTGGFQPQHF. The DNA for the CDR3 is TGTGCCAGCAGTCCCGGGACAGGGGGCTTTCAGCCCCAGCATTTT.

This clonotype appeared a few times. It may be a read error: a sequence one base away is much more abundant. The chain links TRBV11-2 to TRBJ1-2; 8 bases align to TRBD1. CDR1 SGHAT and CDR2 FQNNGV come from the germline V gene. This CDR3 region has 14 residues. CDR3 residues: CASSTDRVSYGHTF. CDR3 coding DNA: TGTGCCAGCAGCACGGACAGGGTGTCCTATGGCCACACCTTC.

For this clonotype: A read error is possible here, since a much larger clone lies one base away. V usage is TRBV7-2 and J usage is TRBJ2-1; 8 bases agree with TRBD2. The V gene end was trimmed by 7 bases and the J gene end by 10 bases; junction bases not matched to a gene: 12. Germline V gene data show CDR1 as SGHTA and CDR2 as FQGNSA. This CDR3 contains 14 residues. CDR3 amino acids: CASTQGGLVSEQFF. The CDR3 nucleotides are TGTGCCAGCACCCAAGGGGGACTAGTAAGCGAGCAGTTCTTC. The variable domain in full, with the rest retrieved from reference TRBV7-2 and TRBJ2-1, is GAGVSQSPSNKVTEKGKDVELRCDPISGHTALYWYRQSLGQGLEFLIYFQGNSAPDKSGLPSDRFSAERTGGSVSTLTIQRTQQEDSAVYLCASTQGGLVSEQFFGPGTRLTVL.

Many counts were recorded for this clonotype. The chain links TRBV27 to TRBJ2-7; 8 nucleotides agree with TRBD2. V was pared by 5 bases and J by 4 bases, with 16 bases of the junction left unmatched. This CDR3 contains 17 residues. CDR1 and CDR2 (germline): MNHEY, SMNVEV (reference sequence). DNA for the CDR3: TGTGCCAGCAGTACATACACAGGGATCGGGGGGGGATACGAGCAGTACTTC. Amino acid sequence: CASSTYTGIGGGYEQYF.

This clonotype was counted ten times or more. The chain recombines TRBV4-1 with TRBJ1-5; TRBD1 might be the D (6 bases). With 3 bases removed from V and 1 base from J, the gap between germline ends came to 10 bases. CDR1 MGHRA and CDR2 YSYEKL come from the germline V gene. This CDR3 comprises 15 residues. The CDR3 nucleotides are TGCGCCAGCAGCCACTCAGGGGCGAGCAATCAGCCCCAGCATTTT. It yields the protein CASSHSGASNQPQHF.

This clonotype was observed at least ten times. Here the CDR3 DNA reads TGCAGTGCTGCTGACAGGACGGTGGCCTCGGGGGAGCAGTACTTC. This sequence encodes CSAADRTVASGEQYF. The chain carries TRBV20-1 and TRBJ2-7, with a tentative D call TRBD1 (6 bases). Deletions cut 5 bases from V and 7 bases from J, with 24 bases between. Germline CDR1 is DFQATT and CDR2 is SNEGSKA (reference sequence). The CDR3 extends over 15 amino acids.

The table lists this clonotype with many counts. CDR3 DNA: TGTGCCAGCTCACCAGTAAGTCTGGCGGGAGGTAACAATGAGCAGTTCTTC. Translated: CASSPVSLAGGNNEQFF. This chain uses TRBV18 with TRBJ2-1; TRBD2 matches 8 bases. CDR3 length: 17 residues. Germline V gene data show CDR1 as KGHSH and CDR2 as LQKENI. Trimming cost V 2 bases and J 5 bases; bases outside gene matches: 11.

This clonotype was observed a handful of times. The genes are TRBV5-1 and TRBJ1-5; 10 bases align to TRBD1. The ends lost 1 base at V and 4 bases at J; junction bases unmatched: 11. The germline V gene encodes CDR1 SGHRS and CDR2 YFSETQ. The CDR3 runs to 18 residues. CDR3 residues: CASSLTPGTGAHNQPQHF. The CDR3 region has the DNA TGCGCCAGCAGCTTGACGCCCGGGACAGGGGCTCATAATCAGCCCCAGCATTTT. The variable domain in full, completed from reference TRBV5-1 and TRBJ1-5, reads KAGVTQTPRYLIKTRGQQVTLSCSPISGHRSVSWYQQTPGQGLQFLFEYFSETQRNKGNFPGRFSGRQFSNSRSEMNVSTLELGDSALYLCASSLTPGTGAHNQPQHFGDGTRLSIL.

Ten or more counts support this clonotype. This chain's CDR3 is CASSLDSGLTYNEQFF. The CDR3 DNA reads TGTGCCAGCAGCTTGGATAGCGGGCTTACCTACAATGAGCAGTTCTTC. The rearrangement links TRBV7-3 to TRBJ2-1, with 7 bases lining up with TRBD2. This CDR3 is 16 amino acids long. The junction had 7 bases not matched to a gene; V was cut back by 3 bases and J by 2 bases. Per the germline V gene, CDR1 is SGHTA and CDR2 is FQGTGA.

This clonotype has only a few counts. The chain is built from TRBV4-1 and TRBJ1-3; no clear D. This CDR3 spans 15 amino acids. Looked up from germline, CDR1 is MGHRA and CDR2 is YSYEKL. The V and J ends lost 0 bases and 4 bases respectively, with 10 bases between them. The CDR3 region has the DNA TGCGCCAGCAGCCAAGATATGACCGTCGGAAACACCATATATTTT. Its protein is CASSQDMTVGNTIYF.

This clonotype came up many times. This rearrangement joins TRBV6-6 to TRBJ1-5, with D hard to call. The CDR3 totals 14 residues. The V and J ends lost 3 bases and 7 bases respectively, with 13 bases between them. Per germline, CDR1 MNHNY and CDR2 SVGAGI (reference sequence). The CDR3 bases are TGTGCCAGCAGTTATTCGGCCTTTGGACAGCCCCAGCATTTT. It codes for CASSYSAFGQPQHF.

This clonotype came up many times. The chain recombines TRBV20-1 with TRBJ2-1, with 8 positions matching TRBD2. This CDR3 region has 12 residues. J lost 7 bases, V lost 6 bases, and 5 bases had no gene match. The V gene's germline CDR1 is DFQATT and CDR2 SNEGSKA (reference sequence). Here the CDR3 DNA reads TGCAGTGCCCCGGGGGGGGGTAATGAGCAGTTCTTC. It encodes CSAPGGGNEQFF.

V usage is TRBV13 and J usage is TRBJ2-5, with unresolved D. Germline V gene data show CDR1 as PRHDT and CDR2 as FYEKMQ (reference sequence). This CDR3 spans 14 amino acids. V gave up 5 bases and J gave up 7 bases, with 17 bases separating them. The CDR3 sequence: CASSQDRGPGTQYF. CDR3 sequence (DNA): TGTGCCAGCAGCCAAGATCGAGGACCAGGGACCCAGTACTTC.

The chain combines TRBV7-9 with TRBJ1-6; 11 bases are shared with TRBD1. The CDR3 has 16 amino acids. V lost 3 bases to trimming and J lost 8 bases; unmatched junction nucleotides: 6. Germline loops: CDR1 SEHNR, CDR2 FQNEAQ (reference sequence). Here the CDR3 DNA reads TGTGCCAGCAGCTTTAGGACAGGGGGCGCGGATTCACCCCTCCACTTT. Translated, it gives CASSFRTGGADSPLHF. The variable domain in full, completed from reference TRBV7-9 and TRBJ1-6, reads DTGVSQNPRHKITKRGQNVTFRCDPISEHNRLYWYRQTLGQGPEFLTYFQNEAQLEKSRLLSDRFSAERPKGSFSTLEIQRTEQGDSAMYLCASSFRTGGADSPLHFGNGTRLTVT.

Comments on this clonotype: A clone one base away is much larger, so this may be a read error. The J gene is TRBJ1-2, the V gene TRBV6-1, with 7 bases matching TRBD1. Germline assignment: CDR1 MNHNS and CDR2 SASEGT. This CDR3 is built from 13 residues. The ends lost 8 bases at V and 7 bases at J; junction bases unmatched: 10. CDR3 region: CASGRGQVGGYTF. The CDR3 DNA sequence: TGTGCCAGCGGCCGTGGACAGGTTGGTGGCTACACCTTC.

V usage is TRBV20-1 and J usage is TRBJ2-7; D unresolved. Germline CDR1 reads DFQATT; CDR2 reads SNEGSKA (reference sequence). Trimming cost V 3 bases and J 3 bases, with 9 bases left between them. CDR3 length: 12 amino acids. CDR3 sequence: CSASPGLYEQYF. The CDR3 DNA reads TGCAGTGCTAGCCCGGGCCTCTACGAGCAGTACTTC.

This clonotype has more than one count but fewer than ten. The rearrangement joins TRBV2 to TRBJ1-2; D might be TRBD1 (5 bases). The germline V and J ends were trimmed by 3 bases and 8 bases, with 13 bases remaining between them. In germline, CDR1 is SNHLY, CDR2 FYNNEI. CDR3 length equals 13 residues. CDR3 residues: CASSEGRGGGYTF. The DNA for the CDR3 is TGTGCCAGCAGTGAGGGGAGGGGAGGAGGCTACACCTTC. Filled out from reference TRBV2 and TRBJ1-2, the complete variable domain reads EPEVTQTPSHQVTQMGQEVILRCVPISNHLYFYWYRQILGQKVEFLVSFYNNEISEKSEIFDDQFSVERPDGSNFTLKIRSTKLEDSAMYFCASSEGRGGGYTFGSGTRLTVV.

This clonotype was counted between two and nine times. Being one base from a much bigger clone, this may be a read error. The V call is TRBV11-2, the J call TRBJ2-6, with a tentative D call TRBD1 (6 bases). CDR3 length: 16 residues. Germline lookup yields CDR1 SGHAT and CDR2 FQNNGV. The CDR3 reads CASSPRTDVGANALTF. In DNA, the CDR3 is TGTGCCAGCAGCCCGAGGACAGACGTAGGGGCCAACGCCCTGACTTTC.

This clonotype was detected ten times or more. The chain has TRBV5-1 and TRBJ2-1, with 10 nucleotides matching TRBD2. Germline-derived CDR1 and CDR2 are SGHRS and YFSETQ. The ends lost 0 bases at V and 7 bases at J; junction bases unmatched: 7. There are 16 residues in the CDR3. The CDR3 DNA reads TGCGCCAGCAGCTTGGGGTGGACTAGCGGTCTGAATGAGCAGTTCTTC. Translation gives CASSLGWTSGLNEQFF.

This clonotype showed up just a few times. The V call is TRBV24-1, the J call TRBJ2-3; 7 bases match TRBD1. The CDR3 runs 14 residues. The junction had 7 bases not matched to a gene; V was cut back by 10 bases and J by 1 base. Germline CDR1 and CDR2: KGHDR and SFDVKD. The CDR3 DNA reads TGTGCCACTGCTCCCGGGACAGGCACAGATACGCAGTATTTT. It encodes CATAPGTGTDTQYF.